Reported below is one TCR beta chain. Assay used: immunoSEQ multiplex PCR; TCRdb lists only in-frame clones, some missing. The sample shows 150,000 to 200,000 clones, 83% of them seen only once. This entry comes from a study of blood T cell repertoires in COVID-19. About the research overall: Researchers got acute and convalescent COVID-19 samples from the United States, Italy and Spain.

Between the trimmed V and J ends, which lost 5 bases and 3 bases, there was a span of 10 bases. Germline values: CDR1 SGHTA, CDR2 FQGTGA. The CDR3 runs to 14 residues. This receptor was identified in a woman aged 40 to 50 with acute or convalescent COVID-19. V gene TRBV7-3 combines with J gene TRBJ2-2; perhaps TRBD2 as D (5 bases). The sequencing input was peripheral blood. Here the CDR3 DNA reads TGTGCCAGCAGCGTGGGAGTCGACACCGGGGAGCTGTTTTTT. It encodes CASSVGVDTGELFF.